This TCR beta chain comes out of a study of shared clonotypes between healthy human individuals. About the research overall: Donors, aged 18 to 49, were a couple of women and three men.

Measured with immunoSEQ multiplex PCR; TCRdb has only the in-frame clones, and not every one. The table has roughly 2 million clones, roughly 95% seen once. Trimming removed 0 bases from V and 0 bases from J, with 7 bases in between. Germline V CDR1 and CDR2: SGHRS, YFSETQ. The CDR3 is 14 residues long. In regard to this clone: Other DNA variants within this sample encode the same CDR3.

The gene calls are TRBV5-1 and TRBJ2-7; D gene ambiguous. This TCR was recovered from a man aged 18 to 29 in good health. The sample consisted of naive CD4+ T cells sorted from blood. The subset is: CD45RA+ positively selected. CDR3: CASSLGPASYEQYF. Here the CDR3 DNA reads TGCGCCAGCAGCTTGGGGCCAGCCTCCTACGAGCAGTACTTC.